The 2 T cell receptor beta chains given below trace back to one sample, sequenced in a study of cytomegalovirus exposure and HLA in healthy donors. A multiplex PCR was run with 60 Vbeta primers and 13 Jbeta primers. Data came from immunoSEQ multiplex PCR; TCRdb stores just in-frame clones and leaves some out. The data contain 150,000 to 200,000 clones, 70% to 80% of them seen just once; the ten biggest clones take up roughly 1.4%. The sequenced sample consisted of PBMCs. The receptor set was obtained from a woman aged 25-40 years in good health and CMV-seropositive.

The chain has TRBV6-5 and TRBJ1-1; D is undetermined. This CDR3 has 13 amino acids. Trimming removed 6 bases at V and 4 bases at J, with 12 bases between. CDR1 is MNHEY, CDR2 SVGAGI, per germline. CDR3 sequence reads: CASSPRGSTEAFF. CDR3 bases: TGTGCCAGCAGCCCCCGGGGAAGCACTGAAGCTTTCTTT.

This chain connects TRBV11-3 to TRBJ2-2, with D possibly TRBD1 on 5 matching bases. Trimming stripped 5 bases from V and 0 bases from J, with 13 bases between. The CDR3 contains 16 residues. Germline lookup yields CDR1 SGHNT and CDR2 YENEEA. CDR3 bases: TGTGCCAGCAGCCAGGGAAAGAGCTCGAACACCGGGGAGCTGTTTTTT. Translation: CASSQGKSSNTGELFF.